Presented here are 25 T cell receptor beta chains from one specimen sequenced in a study of vaccination and CD4 T cells after COVID-19. Regarding treatment: approximately nine-day PBMC culture with coronavirus spike peptide pools or control peptides (ViraFEST assay). These receptors' targets are unknown. With the Oncomine TCR Beta short-read assay, DNA from cultured CD4+ T cells was sequenced. One entry per CDR3 protein results from TCRdb running MiXCR on the PCR reads. Found here are some 14,000 distinct CDR3 sequences, over 25% of them singletons; the top ten hold under 20%. The sample consisted of CD4+ T cells from blood, cultured in vitro, taken before SARS-CoV-2 vaccination. The source is a human donor who received a COVID-19 vaccine.

The chain employs TRBV7-2 and TRBJ2-1; 16 bases agree with TRBD2. The germline V gene encodes CDR1 SGHTA and CDR2 FQGNSA. J was trimmed by 1 base and V by 2 bases; bases with no gene match: 11. The length of the CDR3 is 21 residues. The CDR3 sequence: CASSLLDRGLAGGRSYNEQFF. The CDR3 bases are TGTGCCAGCAGCTTATTGGATCGGGGACTAGCGGGGGGGCGATCCTACAATGAGCAGTTCTTC.

This clonotype was found a few times. The rearrangement uses TRBV5-1 and TRBJ2-1; D assignment may be TRBD1 or TRBD2 (5 bases each). CDR3 length equals 16 residues. V was shortened by 0 bases and J by 2 bases, with 12 bases between the two germline ends. Per the germline V gene, CDR1 is SGHRS and CDR2 is YFSETQ. This CDR3 reads CASSLVRGPTYNEQFF. The CDR3 coding sequence is TGCGCCAGCAGCTTGGTCCGGGGCCCAACCTACAATGAGCAGTTCTTC.

V and J are TRBV7-2 and TRBJ1-4; unclear D gene. Germline values: CDR1 SGHTA, CDR2 FQGNSA. The CDR3 totals 13 residues. The V end was cut by 5 bases, the J end by 4 bases, with 8 bases between. The CDR3 sequence is CASSPDYNEKLFF. The CDR3 DNA reads as TGTGCCAGCAGCCCGGACTATAATGAAAAACTGTTTTTT. The full variable domain, with the rest looked up from reference TRBV7-2 and TRBJ1-4, is GAGVSQSPSNKVTEKGKDVELRCDPISGHTALYWYRQSLGQGLEFLIYFQGNSAPDKSGLPSDRFSAERTGGSVSTLTIQRTQQEDSAVYLCASSPDYNEKLFFGSGTQLSVL.

V is TRBV15 and J is TRBJ2-5, with 10 bases matching TRBD1. The germline gives CDR1 LNHNV, CDR2 YYDKDF (reference sequence). Trimming at V came to 0 bases and at J to 3 bases, leaving 13 bases not matched to a gene. CDR3 size: 19 residues. CDR3 in amino acids: CATSRDRATGTGVKETQYF. In DNA form, the CDR3 reads TGTGCCACCAGCAGAGATCGTGCGACAGGGACAGGGGTTAAAGAGACCCAGTACTTC.

The V call is TRBV6-1, the J call TRBJ2-2, with D uncertain. The CDR3 is 12 residues long. V shed 6 bases and J shed 4 bases, with 6 bases lying between them. In germline, CDR1 is MNHNS, CDR2 SASEGT. The CDR3 loop reads CASRHITGELFF. The CDR3 nucleotides read TGTGCCAGCAGACACATCACCGGGGAGCTGTTTTTT.

This clonotype was counted between two and nine times. The CDR3 nucleotides are TGTGCCAGCAGTACAGGGACAAATCAGCCCCAGCATTTT. Its protein product is CASSTGTNQPQHF. The rearrangement uses TRBV2 and TRBJ1-5; the D gene is possibly TRBD1 (6 bases). V lost 5 bases and J lost 4, with 9 bases in between. The CDR3 spans 13 residues. Germline V gene lookup returns CDR1 SNHLY and CDR2 FYNNEI.

V gene TRBV7-9 combines with J gene TRBJ2-5, with D unclear. This CDR3 is 13 amino acids long. The V end was cut by 1 base, the J end by 0 bases, with 3 bases between. Germline V gene lookup returns CDR1 SEHNR and CDR2 FQNEAQ (reference sequence). CDR3 DNA: TGTGCCAGCAGCTTAGGGGACCAAGAGACCCAGTACTTC. Translating it yields CASSLGDQETQYF.

J is TRBJ1-6 and V is TRBV30, with D unresolved. The CDR3 has 16 amino acids. Trimming left V 0 bases short and J 0 bases short, with 9 bases between. Germline V gene lookup returns CDR1 GTSNPN and CDR2 SVGIG (reference sequence). The DNA of the CDR3 is TGTGCCTGGAGTGTGGGAGGGATCTCCTATAATTCACCCCTCCACTTT. Its translation is CAWSVGGISYNSPLHF.

V is TRBV2 and J is TRBJ2-7; perhaps TRBD1 as D (5 bases). Germline-derived CDR1 and CDR2 are SNHLY and FYNNEI. V was cut by 4 bases and J by 3 bases, with 7 bases left in between. The CDR3 consists of 12 residues. CDR3 in DNA: TGTGCCAGCAGTGTCGACAGCTACGAGCAGTACTTC. This gives the protein CASSVDSYEQYF.

This chain connects TRBV14 to TRBJ1-2; D ambiguous. V was clipped by 0 bases and J by 8 bases, with 13 bases between them. Per the germline V gene, CDR1 is SGHDN and CDR2 is FVKESK. The length of the CDR3 is 14 residues. CDR3: CASSQDGIGRGYTF. The DNA for the CDR3 is TGTGCCAGCAGCCAAGATGGCATCGGACGCGGCTACACCTTC.

This clonotype was detected a few times. This chain connects TRBV2 to TRBJ1-5, with D perhaps matching TRBD1 (5 bases). V shed 3 bases and J shed 6 bases, with 9 bases lying between them. The CDR3 runs to 13 residues. Germline CDR1 SNHLY, CDR2 FYNNEI. Here the CDR3 reads CASSDVGPQPQHF. CDR3 nucleotide sequence: TGTGCCAGCAGTGATGTGGGGCCTCAGCCCCAGCATTTT. The variable domain in full, with the rest retrieved from reference TRBV2 and TRBJ1-5, is EPEVTQTPSHQVTQMGQEVILRCVPISNHLYFYWYRQILGQKVEFLVSFYNNEISEKSEIFDDQFSVERPDGSNFTLKIRSTKLEDSAMYFCASSDVGPQPQHFGDGTRLSIL.

The chain has TRBV5-1 and TRBJ2-6; 11 nucleotides line up with TRBD2. The germline V gene encodes CDR1 SGHRS and CDR2 YFSETQ. The V gene end was trimmed by 4 bases and the J gene end by 2 bases; junction bases not matched to a gene: 5. The length of the CDR3 is 17 residues. In DNA form, the CDR3 reads TGCGCCAGCAGCCCGAAACTAGCGGGGGCTGGGGCCAACGTCCTGACTTTC. It yields the protein CASSPKLAGAGANVLTF.

J is TRBJ1-6 and V is TRBV20-1; 9 bases line up with TRBD1. Germline values: CDR1 DFQATT, CDR2 SNEGSKA (reference sequence). The J segment lost 10 bases and the V segment lost 7 bases, leaving 11 bases of the junction unmatched. The CDR3 sequence is 14 residues long. DNA of the CDR3: TGCAGTGTTAGGGGACAGGGAGAAGAATCACCCCTCCACTTT. Translation gives CSVRGQGEESPLHF.

A few counts support this clonotype. The J gene is TRBJ2-2, the V gene TRBV21-1; TRBD1, the table's D call, was not compared with the DNA. TRBV21-1 counts as a pseudogene. The CDR3 contains 17 residues. Here the CDR3 reads CASSECDRGAGTGELFF. In nucleotides, the CDR3 is TGTGCCAGCAGCGAGTGCGACAGGGGCGCGGGCACCGGGGAGCTGTTTTTT.

This rearrangement joins TRBV6-5 to TRBJ1-1; no firm D call. CDR1 MNHEY and CDR2 SVGAGI come from the germline V gene. V was cut by 3 bases and J by 3 bases, with 14 bases left in between. The length of the CDR3 is 15 residues. The CDR3 DNA sequence: TGTGCCAGCAGTTATGTGCAGGTTGGGGACACTGAAGCTTTCTTT. Translating gives CASSYVQVGDTEAFF.

Remarks on this clonotype: A far larger clone is one nucleotide away, so this likely arose from a read error. The chain has TRBV7-8 and TRBJ2-7; D is unresolved. Trimming pared 2 bases from V and 7 bases from J, leaving 24 bases between. The V gene's germline CDR1 is SGHVS and CDR2 FQNEAQ. This CDR3 has 17 amino acids. The CDR3 sequence is CASSLRAAIPLEDEQYF. In nucleotides, the CDR3 is TGTGCCAGCAGCTTACGGGCAGCTATTCCCCTAGAAGATGAGCAGTACTTC.

This chain links TRBV2 with TRBJ1-1; D is uncertain. CDR1 SNHLY and CDR2 FYNNEI come from the germline V gene. The CDR3 contains 11 residues. V was shortened by 10 bases and J by 5 bases, with 11 bases between the two germline ends. CDR3 sequence reads: CATAGETEAFF. CDR3 in DNA: TGTGCCACCGCAGGAGAAACTGAAGCTTTCTTT.

This clonotype was recorded a few times. This chain uses TRBV6-1 with TRBJ1-5; D might be TRBD1 (6 bases). Germline loops: CDR1 MNHNS, CDR2 SASEGT. Trimming pared 7 bases from V and 6 bases from J, leaving 16 bases between. The CDR3 loop spans 14 amino acids. CDR3 sequence reads: CASIQGRTGQPQHF. The DNA for the CDR3 is TGTGCCAGCATTCAGGGGCGGACGGGTCAGCCCCAGCATTTT.

V and J are TRBV15 and TRBJ1-2; D unclear. V was cut by 0 bases and J by 4 bases, with 6 bases left in between. This CDR3 spans 13 amino acids. Germline V lookup: CDR1 LNHNV, CDR2 YYDKDF (reference sequence). The DNA for the CDR3 is TGTGCCACCAGCAGAGAGCGGGGCTATGGCTACACCTTC. It encodes CATSRERGYGYTF.

The chain joins TRBV6-2 or TRBV6-3 to TRBJ2-2; TRBD1 matches at 12 bases. CDR1 MNHEY and CDR2 SVGEGT come from the germline V gene. The CDR3 totals 15 residues. V trimming: 4 bases; J trimming: 5 bases; junction bases outside the gene matches: 2. In DNA, the CDR3 is TGTGCCAGCAGTTGGGACAGGGGGCGTACCGGGGAGCTGTTTTTT. This translates into CASSWDRGRTGELFF.

In this sample, this clonotype turned up a few times. The J gene is TRBJ2-5, the V gene TRBV30, with 9 positions matching TRBD2. CDR3 length: 14 amino acids. Germline V gives CDR1 GTSNPN, CDR2 SVGIG (reference sequence). V dropped 4 bases and J dropped 1; count of bases not matched to a gene: 4. This CDR3 is CAWNLRGGQETQYF. For the CDR3, the DNA is TGTGCCTGGAATTTGCGGGGGGGCCAAGAGACCCAGTACTTC.

The CDR3 loop reads CASSLEGLQTQYF. In DNA, the CDR3 is TGTGCCAGCAGCTTAGAAGGGCTACAGACCCAGTACTTC. The rearrangement uses TRBV11-2 and TRBJ2-5; no clear D gene. This CDR3 is 13 amino acids long. Germline V CDR1 and CDR2: SGHAT, FQNNGV. The ends were cut back, 0 bases at V and 6 bases at J, with 8 bases in the middle.

The chain joins TRBV29-1 to TRBJ1-1; D may be TRBD1 (6 bases). The germline CDR1 and CDR2 sequences are SQVTM and ANQGSEA. The CDR3 is made up of 11 amino acids. V was shortened by 6 bases and J by 7 bases, with 12 bases between the two germline ends. CDR3 region: CSVIDRLEAFF. In nucleotides, the CDR3 is TGCAGCGTGATAGACAGGCTTGAAGCTTTCTTT.

The CDR3 sequence: CASREGGLAGGRGDTQYF. CDR3 bases: TGTGCCAGCAGGGAAGGTGGTCTAGCGGGGGGGCGTGGAGATACGCAGTATTTT. This chain connects TRBV7-6 to TRBJ2-3, with 12 bases fitting TRBD2. Trimming at V came to 6 bases and at J to 5 bases, leaving 15 bases not matched to a gene. Per the germline V gene, CDR1 is SGHVS and CDR2 is FNYEAQ. The CDR3 spans 18 residues.

The chain employs TRBV5-4 and TRBJ1-3; D is unresolved. Germline V gene data show CDR1 as SGHNT and CDR2 as YYREEE (reference sequence). The CDR3 has 15 amino acids. Between the trimmed V and J ends, which lost 0 bases and 2 bases, there was a span of 9 bases. CDR3 sequence (DNA): TGTGCCAGCAGCTTGGGAGCAGGCCCTGGAAACACCATATATTTT. Translation: CASSLGAGPGNTIYF.